This T cell receptor beta chain stems from a study of blood T cell repertoires in COVID-19 (dated by TCRdb to 2018 to 2020). Some background on the complete study: The collaborator samples originated in the United States, Italy and Spain and spanned the acute and convalescent phases of COVID-19. Samples were obtained from the ongoing ImmuneRACE study (first 160 participants) and from approximately 1,200 subjects provided by 6 global collaborators. The dataset comprised deeply sampled blood TCRbeta repertoires from subjects exposed to, actively infected with, or recovered from COVID-19. Nearly every sample came with metadata listing a de-identified subject ID, COVID-19 status, age in years and sex. The repertoires were released in a freely available public database intended as a resource for research on the immune response to SARS-CoV-2. The material from the prospective study consisted of cDNA or gDNA derived from T cells, B-cell-depleted T cells, or PBMCs. Where HLA class I and class II types were available, the types were taken from metadata supplied by the sample provider, not from assay-based typing. Broader findings and caveats from the paper: How much clinical and demographic metadata was included differed by source and by participant, and the metadata was provided uncurated.

The immunoSEQ Assay, a bias-controlled multiplex PCR, was used to amplify TCRbeta CDR3 regions from genomic DNA. Per the original workflow: Within the assay, amplification of reference gene primers was used to estimate how many nucleated cells each sample contained. Sequence reads were collapsed and filtered to measure the absolute abundance of every unique TCRbeta CDR3 rearrangement. For each sample, productive Simpson clonality was calculated as the square root of Simpson's diversity index across productive rearrangements. TCRdb provides this immuneACCESS table in a form limited to in-frame rearrangements. Some clones are lacking; in checked studies, under half of them reflect an unresolved V gene, and why the rest are absent is not known. V and J calls plus clone size are reproduced from that table; the DNA served to infer D and trimming. Recorded for this sample are under 450,000 clones; approximately 90% of them occurred a single time. The top ten clonotypes cover roughly 0.86% of the sample.

This clone was seen more than once but under ten times. The antigen this receptor binds is unknown. No much larger clone exists at a distance of one base, and base qualities are not known. Participants in the prospective study were aged 18 to 89 years, lived in under 30 United States geographic areas, and enrolled through a virtual design. Cohort assignment in the prospective study relied on participant-reported clinical history from a screening survey and a study questionnaire. A participant counted as exposed if, within 2 weeks of entering the study, that participant had been in contact with someone who had a PCR-confirmed or clinician-diagnosed COVID-19 case. Each participant in the prospective study had whole blood, serum and a nasopharyngeal or oropharyngeal swab collected by mobile phlebotomists. Over a roughly 2-month period, participants in the prospective study had the option of providing additional blood draws and questionnaires. Before DNA extraction, blood samples from the prospective study were shipped at room temperature or frozen.

The sequencing input was PBMCs or T cells enriched from blood (not recorded which). The clonotype was recovered from a woman between 40 and 50 years old who had been exposed to COVID-19.

CDR3 region: CASSGRGNTEAFF. The DNA sequence is given as TGTGCCAGCAGCGGGAGGGGGAACACTGAAGCTTTCTTT. This chain is built from TRBV5-5 and TRBJ1-1; the best D guess is TRBD1, with 5 bases matching. V is shortened by 4 bases, J by 1 base, and the region joining them spans 8 bases. Per the germline V gene (reference sequence), SGHKS is the CDR1 and YYEKEE is the CDR2. Including the terminal cysteine and phenylalanine, the CDR3 comprises 13 residues. Only the CDR3 region is kept as DNA, spanning 39 bases read in frame from base 1.